Listed here are 3 T cell receptor beta chains from one sample, sequenced in a study of identical twins. In TCRdb, the 5' RACE reads were re-called with MiXCR into one record per CDR3 protein. The sample lists some 460,000 distinct CDR3 sequences, approximately 15% occurring once. This sample also belongs to another study, concerning yellow fever vaccine responses in identical twins.

The sample comprised CD4+ T cells sorted from blood. All receptors derive from a woman in her late teens or twenties in good health.

This clonotype was seen a few times. V and J are TRBV7-9 and TRBJ1-1; D call uncertain. V gave up 5 bases and J gave up 4 bases, with 14 bases separating them. The germline gives CDR1 SEHNR, CDR2 FQNEAQ (reference sequence). The CDR3 runs 14 residues. This CDR3 is CASSPTSLITEAFF. The CDR3 DNA follows: TGTGCCAGCAGCCCCACATCCCTAATCACTGAAGCTTTCTTT.

This rearrangement joins TRBV2 to TRBJ1-1, with D possibly TRBD1 on 5 matching bases. Trimming shortened V by 4 bases and J by 0 bases, and 15 bases separated the two germline ends. The germline V gene has CDR1 SNHLY and CDR2 FYNNEI. This CDR3 region has 16 residues. The chain's CDR3 is CASSGTQVWMNTEAFF. The CDR3 DNA sequence: TGTGCCAGCAGTGGTACACAGGTTTGGATGAACACTGAAGCTTTCTTT.

The V call is TRBV12-3 or TRBV12-4, the J call TRBJ1-1, with a tentative D call TRBD1 (6 bases). The CDR3 contains 13 residues. Trimming removed 7 bases at V and 5 bases at J, with 14 bases between. CDR3 sequence reads: CASTPTRGTEAFF. The CDR3 bases are TGTGCCAGCACCCCGACCAGGGGAACTGAAGCTTTCTTT.